This TCR beta chain was recorded in a study of spatial heterogeneity in lung cancer (dated by TCRdb to between 2019 and 2020). In terms of the full investigation: Beta-chain transcripts were consistently detected in greater numbers than alpha-chain transcripts, which likely reflected higher beta-chain transcript abundance. In the raw uncorrected reads, each unique combination of TCR and UMI appeared on average more than ten times. Both alpha and beta chains were TCR-sequenced in samples taken at surgery, namely 220 tumor regions, more than 62 matched nontumor lung samples and just over 55 PBMC samples. The study linked features of the TCR repertoire to counts of nonsynonymous mutations, which were determined by whole-exome sequencing of tumor tissue. A strong correlation was found between TCR transcript counts in tumor regions and a T cell transcriptional module score from matched bulk RNA-seq. In non-small cell lung cancer, the study quantitatively compared TCR alpha and beta repertoires across several tumor regions, matched nontumor lung, and blood. What the study reported, not specific to this receptor: The count of ubiquitous expanded TCRs correlated with the count of ubiquitous nonsynonymous mutations, and the count of regional expanded TCRs correlated with the count of regional nonsynonymous mutations. Additional single-cell paired TCR alpha and beta sequencing was considered necessary to confirm, at a functional level, the hypothesis that regional TCRs recognize regional mutations. Estimated TCR-seq coverage of tumor T cells was only around 7.2% for alpha chains and about 14% for beta chains. The tumor nonsynonymous mutation count correlated with the number of expanded intratumoral alpha and beta TCRs.

Deletion took 1 base off V and 5 bases off J, with a span of 8 bases between the germline ends. Looking up the germline V gene (reference sequence) yields CDR1 SEHNR and CDR2 FQNEAQ. Reading from cysteine to phenylalanine, the CDR3 counts 14 amino acids. Only CDR3 DNA remains: 42 bases, in frame from the first base. Read against the paper, the sample's time point label means: sample taken at primary tumor resection. Donors were approximately 72 patients with early-stage, untreated non-small cell lung cancer from the lung TRACERx cohort. TCR sequencing used whole RNA extracted from tumor and nontumor lung tissue, or from cryopreserved PBMC samples, without cell sorting. Only patients with enough RNA available from two or more tumor regions were chosen for TCR sequencing. A lung pathologist reviewed the tumor and adjacent nontumor lung specimens before the specimens were selected. This clonotype was counted a few times. The antigen this receptor binds is unknown. No base qualities exist here, and no much larger clone lies one base off it.

The library relied on 5' RACE. Sequenced using a NextSeq 500. To allow correction of PCR and sequencing errors, the TCR library protocol tagged every TCR cDNA molecule with a unique molecular identifier. From the authors' description of their analysis: Decombinator tools were used for TCR identification, UMI-based error correction and CDR3 extraction. TCRs above a frequency of 2 per 1,000, corresponding to the top 1% of the tumor frequency distribution, were defined as expanded. Expanded tumor TCRs were classed as regional if statistically deemed absent (corrected P<0.05) from at least one tumor region, otherwise ubiquitous. Each repertoire was subsampled 100 times to 5,000 TCRs, after which Renyi diversity was computed with the R vegan package. CDR3 similarity networks were built from amino acid triplet string-kernel similarity, connecting CDR3s with pairwise similarity above 0.82. In-frame beta chains were kept once TCRdb had trimmed the public reads at Q25 with fastp and called clones with MiXCR. Each CDR3 protein gets just one entry, which takes the most common genes and DNA from the rows behind it. TCRdb assigned the V and J calls; the authors' analysis was not used. In this sample the table shows thousands of distinct CDR3 sequences, around 3.1% of which occur a single time. Of the sample, over 20% falls within the top ten clones.

The V gene is TRBV7-9 and the J gene is TRBJ1-4, with no confident D gene call. Sample: lung tumor tissue, taken at surgery. This clonotype originated in a male donor with early-stage non-small cell lung cancer. The CDR3 corresponds to CASSLERCNEKLFF. The DNA reads as follows: TGTGCCAGCAGCTTAGAGAGGTGCAATGAAAAACTGTTTTTT.